This TCR beta chain was retrieved from a study of cytomegalovirus exposure and HLA in healthy donors. Study overall: For the roughly 400 genotyped donors, 75% to 90% fell within the Caucasian-associated ancestry cluster. Study-wide results and limits: The Asian-associated ancestry cluster reportedly had fewer N-insertions than the approximately 610-donor mean in a later analysis. Beyond CMV serostatus, there was no information to go on about immune exposure. In a later analysis, at a false discovery rate of 0.05, over 15,000 TCR beta sequences were associated with HLA alleles.

As for this clone: The target antigen is unknown.

This PCR relied on a set of 60 Vbeta primers and 13 Jbeta primers. Produced via immunoSEQ multiplex PCR; TCRdb's table is partial and in-frame only. The sample shows approximately 170,000 clones, 85% of them seen only once. This CDR3 is 14 amino acids long. The germline V gene encodes CDR1 SEHNR and CDR2 FQNEAQ (reference sequence). V gave up 3 bases and J gave up 6 bases, with 12 bases separating them. The V and J genes are TRBV7-9 and TRBJ1-5; D is uncertain. The origin of this receptor is a boy aged 2 to 9 in good health and CMV-seronegative. Specimen: PBMCs. DNA of the CDR3: TGTGCCAGCAGCTTTAAGCGTCTGCGTCAGCCCCAGCATTTT. It codes for CASSFKRLRQPQHF.